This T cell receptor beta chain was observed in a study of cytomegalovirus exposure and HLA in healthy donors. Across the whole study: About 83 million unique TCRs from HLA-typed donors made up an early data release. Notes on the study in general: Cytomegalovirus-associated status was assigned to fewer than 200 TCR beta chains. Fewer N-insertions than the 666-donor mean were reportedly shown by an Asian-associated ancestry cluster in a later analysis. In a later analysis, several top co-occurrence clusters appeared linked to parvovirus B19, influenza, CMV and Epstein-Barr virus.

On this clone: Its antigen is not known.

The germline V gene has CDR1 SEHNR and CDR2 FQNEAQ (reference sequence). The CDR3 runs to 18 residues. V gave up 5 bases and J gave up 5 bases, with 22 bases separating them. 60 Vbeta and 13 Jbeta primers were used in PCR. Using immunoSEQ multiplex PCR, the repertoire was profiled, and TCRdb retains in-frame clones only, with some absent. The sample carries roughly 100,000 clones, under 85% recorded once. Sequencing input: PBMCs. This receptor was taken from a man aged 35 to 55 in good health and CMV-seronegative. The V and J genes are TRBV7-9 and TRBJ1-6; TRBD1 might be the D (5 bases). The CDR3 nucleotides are TGTGCCAGCAGCACGCCGGTTGGACAAACTATTAATAATTCACCCCTCCACTTT. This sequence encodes CASSTPVGQTINNSPLHF.